The clone carrying this T cell receptor (beta chain) was seen more than once but under ten times. Its antigen remains unknown. Cultured CD4+ T-cell DNA underwent Oncomine TCR Beta short-read sequencing. Researchers extracted genomic DNA from CD4+ T cells that had been cultured. TCRdb processed the PCR reads anew with MiXCR; each CDR3 protein has one entry. The table shows nearly 20,000 distinct CDR3 sequences, with 80% occurring only once. The data belong to a study of vaccination and CD4 T cells after COVID-19. Background on the study: Overlapping SARS-CoV-2, HCoV-NL63, HCoV-OC43 and HCoV-229E spike peptides stimulated the cells.

The CDR3 is made up of 15 amino acids. CDR1 and CDR2 from the germline V gene are KGHDR and SFDVKD. V dropped 1 base and J dropped 6 bases, with 12 bases sitting between them. Regarding treatment: approximately 9-day PBMC culture with coronavirus spike peptide pools or control peptides (ViraFEST assay). The sample consisted of CD4+ T cells from blood, cultured in vitro, taken after SARS-CoV-2 vaccination. The TCR was taken from a human donor who received a COVID-19 vaccine. V is TRBV24-1 and J is TRBJ1-5; D ambiguous. CDR3 loop: CATSDFQISGQPQHF. The CDR3 region has the DNA TGTGCCACCAGTGATTTTCAGATATCGGGTCAGCCCCAGCATTTT.